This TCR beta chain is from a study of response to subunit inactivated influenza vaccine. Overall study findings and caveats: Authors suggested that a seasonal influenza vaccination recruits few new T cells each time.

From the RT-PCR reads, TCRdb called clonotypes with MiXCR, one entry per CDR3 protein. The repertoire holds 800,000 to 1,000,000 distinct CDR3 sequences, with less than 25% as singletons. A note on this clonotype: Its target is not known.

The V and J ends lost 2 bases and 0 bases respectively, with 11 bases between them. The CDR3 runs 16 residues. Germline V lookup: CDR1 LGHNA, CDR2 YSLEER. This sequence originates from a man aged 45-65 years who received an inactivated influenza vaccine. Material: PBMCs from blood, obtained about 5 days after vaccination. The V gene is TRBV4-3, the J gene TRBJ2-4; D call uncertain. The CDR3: CASSQQFGVAKNIQYF. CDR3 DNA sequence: TGCGCCAGCAGCCAACAGTTTGGGGTAGCCAAAAACATTCAGTACTTC.